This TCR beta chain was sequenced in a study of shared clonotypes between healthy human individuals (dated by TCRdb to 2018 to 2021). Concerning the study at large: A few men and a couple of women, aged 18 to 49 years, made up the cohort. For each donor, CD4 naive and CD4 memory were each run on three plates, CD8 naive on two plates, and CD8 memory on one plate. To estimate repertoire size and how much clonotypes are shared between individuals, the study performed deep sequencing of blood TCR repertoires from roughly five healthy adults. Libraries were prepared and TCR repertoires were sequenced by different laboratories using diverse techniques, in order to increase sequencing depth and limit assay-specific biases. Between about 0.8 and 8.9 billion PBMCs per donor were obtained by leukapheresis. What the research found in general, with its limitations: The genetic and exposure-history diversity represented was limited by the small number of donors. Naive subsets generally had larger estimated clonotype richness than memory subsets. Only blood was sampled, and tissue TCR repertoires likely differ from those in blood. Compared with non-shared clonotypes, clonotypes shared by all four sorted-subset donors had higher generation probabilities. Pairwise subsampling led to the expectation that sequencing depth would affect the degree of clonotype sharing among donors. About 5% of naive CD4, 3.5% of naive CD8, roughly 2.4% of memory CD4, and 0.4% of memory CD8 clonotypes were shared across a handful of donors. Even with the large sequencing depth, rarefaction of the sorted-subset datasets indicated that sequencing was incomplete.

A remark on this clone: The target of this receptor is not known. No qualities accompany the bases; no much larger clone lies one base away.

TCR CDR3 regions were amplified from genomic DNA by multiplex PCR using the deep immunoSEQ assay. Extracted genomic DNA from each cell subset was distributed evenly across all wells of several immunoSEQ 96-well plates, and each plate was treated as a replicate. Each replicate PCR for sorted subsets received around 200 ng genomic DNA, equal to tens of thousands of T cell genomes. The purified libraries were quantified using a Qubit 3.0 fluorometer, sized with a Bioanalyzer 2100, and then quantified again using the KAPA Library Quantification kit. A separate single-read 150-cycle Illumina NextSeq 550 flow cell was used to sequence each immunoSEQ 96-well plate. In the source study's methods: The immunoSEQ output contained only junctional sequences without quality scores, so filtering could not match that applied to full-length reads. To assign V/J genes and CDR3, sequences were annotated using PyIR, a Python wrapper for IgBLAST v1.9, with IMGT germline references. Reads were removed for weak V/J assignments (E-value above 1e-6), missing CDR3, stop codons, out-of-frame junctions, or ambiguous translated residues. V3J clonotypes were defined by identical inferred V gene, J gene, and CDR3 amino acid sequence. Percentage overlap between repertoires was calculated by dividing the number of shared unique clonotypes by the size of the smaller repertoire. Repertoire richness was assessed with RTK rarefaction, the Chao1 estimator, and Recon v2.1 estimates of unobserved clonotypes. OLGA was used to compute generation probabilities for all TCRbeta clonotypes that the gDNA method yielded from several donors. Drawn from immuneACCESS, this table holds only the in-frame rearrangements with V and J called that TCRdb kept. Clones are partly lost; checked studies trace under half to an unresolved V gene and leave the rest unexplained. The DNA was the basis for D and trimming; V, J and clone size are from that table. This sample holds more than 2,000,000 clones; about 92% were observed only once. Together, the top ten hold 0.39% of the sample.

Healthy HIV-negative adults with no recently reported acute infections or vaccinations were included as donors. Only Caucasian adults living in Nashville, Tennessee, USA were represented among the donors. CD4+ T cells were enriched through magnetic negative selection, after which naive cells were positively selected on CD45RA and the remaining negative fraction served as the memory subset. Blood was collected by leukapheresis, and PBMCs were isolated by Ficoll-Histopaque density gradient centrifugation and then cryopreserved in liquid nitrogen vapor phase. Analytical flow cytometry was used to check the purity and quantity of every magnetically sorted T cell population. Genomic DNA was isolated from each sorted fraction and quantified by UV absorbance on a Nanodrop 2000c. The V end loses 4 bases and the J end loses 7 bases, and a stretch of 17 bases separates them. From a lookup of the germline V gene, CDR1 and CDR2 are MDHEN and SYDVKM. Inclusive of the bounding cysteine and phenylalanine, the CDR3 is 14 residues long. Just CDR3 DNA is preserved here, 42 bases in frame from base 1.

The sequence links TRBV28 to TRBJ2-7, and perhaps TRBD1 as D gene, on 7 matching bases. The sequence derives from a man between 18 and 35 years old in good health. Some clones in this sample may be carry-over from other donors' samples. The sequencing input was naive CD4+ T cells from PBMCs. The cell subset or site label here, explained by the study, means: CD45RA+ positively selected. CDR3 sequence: CASSSDRRVIEQYF. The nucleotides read TGTGCCAGCAGTTCGGACAGGAGGGTAATAGAGCAGTACTTC.